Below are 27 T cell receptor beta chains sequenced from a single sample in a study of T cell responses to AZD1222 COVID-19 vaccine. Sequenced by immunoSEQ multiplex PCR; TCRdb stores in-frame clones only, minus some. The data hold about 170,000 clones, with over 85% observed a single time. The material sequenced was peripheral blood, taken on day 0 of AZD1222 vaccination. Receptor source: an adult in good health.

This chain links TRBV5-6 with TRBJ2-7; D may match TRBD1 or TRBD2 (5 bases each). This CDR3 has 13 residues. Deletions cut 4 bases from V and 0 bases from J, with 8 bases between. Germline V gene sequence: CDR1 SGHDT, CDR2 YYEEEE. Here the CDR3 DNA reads TGTGCCAGCAGCCCCGGGGCCTCCTACGAGCAGTACTTC. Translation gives CASSPGASYEQYF.

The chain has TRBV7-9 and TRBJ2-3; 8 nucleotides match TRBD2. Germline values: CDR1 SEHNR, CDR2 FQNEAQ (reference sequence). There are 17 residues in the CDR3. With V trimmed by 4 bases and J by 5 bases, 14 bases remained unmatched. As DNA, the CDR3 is TGTGCCAGCAGCTGGGCCGGGAGGGCCGTATGGGAAGATACGCAGTATTTT. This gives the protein CASSWAGRAVWEDTQYF.

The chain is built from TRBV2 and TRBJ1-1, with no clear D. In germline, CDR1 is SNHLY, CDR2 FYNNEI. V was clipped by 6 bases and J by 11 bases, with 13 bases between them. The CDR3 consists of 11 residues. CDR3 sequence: CASRRTYEAFF. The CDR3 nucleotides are TGTGCCAGCAGGAGGACGTACGAGGCTTTCTTT.

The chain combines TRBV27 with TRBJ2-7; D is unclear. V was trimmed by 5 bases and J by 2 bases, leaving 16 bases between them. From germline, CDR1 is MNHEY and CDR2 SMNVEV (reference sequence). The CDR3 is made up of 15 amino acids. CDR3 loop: CASSPNGGVPYEQYF. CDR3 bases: TGTGCCAGCAGTCCCAACGGTGGAGTGCCCTACGAGCAGTACTTC.

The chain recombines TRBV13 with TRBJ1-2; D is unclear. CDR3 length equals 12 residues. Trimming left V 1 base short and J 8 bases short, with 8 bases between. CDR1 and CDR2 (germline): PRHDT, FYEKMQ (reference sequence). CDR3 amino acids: CASSLDWLGYTF. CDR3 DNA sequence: TGTGCCAGCAGCTTAGATTGGCTGGGCTACACCTTC.

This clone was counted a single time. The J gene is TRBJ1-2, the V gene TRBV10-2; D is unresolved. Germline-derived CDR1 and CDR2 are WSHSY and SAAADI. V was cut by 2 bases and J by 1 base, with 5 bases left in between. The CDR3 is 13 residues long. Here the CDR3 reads CASSEGINYGYTF. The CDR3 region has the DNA TGCGCCAGCAGTGAGGGCATTAACTATGGCTACACCTTC.

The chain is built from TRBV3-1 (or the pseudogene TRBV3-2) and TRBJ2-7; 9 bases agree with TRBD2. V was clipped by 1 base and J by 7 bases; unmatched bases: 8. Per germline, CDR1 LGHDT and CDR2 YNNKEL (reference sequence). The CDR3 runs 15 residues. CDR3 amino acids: CASSQGIAGVEEQYF. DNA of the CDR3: TGTGCCAGCAGCCAAGGGATAGCGGGAGTTGAGGAGCAGTACTTC.

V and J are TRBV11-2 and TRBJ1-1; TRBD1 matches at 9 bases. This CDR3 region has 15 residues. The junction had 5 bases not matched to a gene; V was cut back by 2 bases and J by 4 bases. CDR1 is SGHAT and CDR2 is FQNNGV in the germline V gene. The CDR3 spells CASSLSQTGGTEAFF. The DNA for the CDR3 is TGTGCCAGCAGCTTATCGCAGACAGGGGGCACTGAAGCTTTCTTT.

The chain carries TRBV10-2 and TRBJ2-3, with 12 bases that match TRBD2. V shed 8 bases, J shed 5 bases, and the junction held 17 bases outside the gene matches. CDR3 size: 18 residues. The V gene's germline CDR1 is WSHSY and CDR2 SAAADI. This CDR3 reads CASLPLAGGPYDLDTQYF. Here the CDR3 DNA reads TGCGCCAGCCTACCTCTAGCGGGGGGGCCTTATGATCTAGATACGCAGTATTTT.

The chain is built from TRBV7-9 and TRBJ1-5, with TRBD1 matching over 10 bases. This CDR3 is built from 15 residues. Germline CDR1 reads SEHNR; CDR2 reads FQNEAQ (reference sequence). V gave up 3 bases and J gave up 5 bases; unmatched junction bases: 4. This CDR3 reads CASSLGQGRYQPQHF. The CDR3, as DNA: TGTGCCAGCAGCTTGGGACAGGGGAGATATCAGCCCCAGCATTTT.

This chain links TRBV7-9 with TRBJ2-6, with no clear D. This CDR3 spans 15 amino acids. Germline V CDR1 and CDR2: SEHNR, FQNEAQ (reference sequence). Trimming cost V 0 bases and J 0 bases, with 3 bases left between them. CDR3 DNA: TGTGCCAGCAGCTTAGCGGCCTCTGGGGCCAACGTCCTGACTTTC. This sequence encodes CASSLAASGANVLTF.

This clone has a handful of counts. As DNA, the CDR3 is TGTGCCAGCAGAGATATAACTAGGGGCTACTATGGCTACACCTTC. Translating gives CASRDITRGYYGYTF. The V and J genes are TRBV6-5 and TRBJ1-2; possible D gene TRBD1, 5 bases. Trimming shortened V by 6 bases and J by 3 bases, and 17 bases separated the two germline ends. CDR1 is MNHEY and CDR2 is SVGAGI in the germline V gene. This CDR3 is built from 15 residues.

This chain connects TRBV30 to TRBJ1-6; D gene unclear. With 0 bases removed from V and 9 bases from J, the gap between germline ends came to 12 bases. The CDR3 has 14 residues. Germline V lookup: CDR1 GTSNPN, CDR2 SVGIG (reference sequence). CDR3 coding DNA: TGTGCCTGGAGTGTGCGGGTTTTAACTTCACCCCTCCACTTT. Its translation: CAWSVRVLTSPLHF.

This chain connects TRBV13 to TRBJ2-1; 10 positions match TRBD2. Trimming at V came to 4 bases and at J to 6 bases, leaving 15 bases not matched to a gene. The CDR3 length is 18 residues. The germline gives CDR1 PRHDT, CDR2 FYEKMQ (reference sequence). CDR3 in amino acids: CASSSAPGASSGGNEQFF. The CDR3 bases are TGTGCCAGCAGCTCAGCCCCCGGGGCTTCTAGCGGGGGCAATGAGCAGTTCTTC.

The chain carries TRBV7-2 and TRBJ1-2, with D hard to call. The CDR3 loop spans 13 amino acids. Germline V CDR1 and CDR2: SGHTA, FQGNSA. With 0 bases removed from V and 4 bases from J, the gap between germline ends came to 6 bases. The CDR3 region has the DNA TGTGCCAGCAGCTTAGCGCGCAGCTATGGCTACACCTTC. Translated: CASSLARSYGYTF.

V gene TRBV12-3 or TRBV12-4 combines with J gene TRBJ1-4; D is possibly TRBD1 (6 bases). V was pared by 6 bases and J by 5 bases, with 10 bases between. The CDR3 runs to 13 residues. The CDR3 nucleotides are TGTGCCAGCAGGCCTGGGACAAATGAAAAACTGTTTTTT. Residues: CASRPGTNEKLFF.

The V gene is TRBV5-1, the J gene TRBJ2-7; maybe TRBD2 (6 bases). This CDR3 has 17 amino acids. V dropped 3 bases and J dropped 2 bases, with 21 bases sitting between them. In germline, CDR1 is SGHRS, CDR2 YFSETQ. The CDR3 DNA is TGCGCCAGCAGCTGGGGAGGAAGCGGCAGAGGTACCTACGAGCAGTACTTC. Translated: CASSWGGSGRGTYEQYF.

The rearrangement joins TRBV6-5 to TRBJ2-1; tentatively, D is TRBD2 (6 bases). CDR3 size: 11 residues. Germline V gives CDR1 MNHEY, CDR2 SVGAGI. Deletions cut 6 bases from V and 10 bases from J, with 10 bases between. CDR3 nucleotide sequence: TGTGCCAGCAGCCATGGGGGGGAGCAGTTCTTC. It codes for CASSHGGEQFF.

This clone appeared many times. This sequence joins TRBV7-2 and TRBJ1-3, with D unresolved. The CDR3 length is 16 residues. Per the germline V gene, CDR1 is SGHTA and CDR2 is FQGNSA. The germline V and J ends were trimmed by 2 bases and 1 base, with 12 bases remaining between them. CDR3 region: CASSLYSSHSGNTIYF. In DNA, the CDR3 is TGTGCCAGCAGCTTATACAGTTCCCATTCTGGAAACACCATATATTTT.

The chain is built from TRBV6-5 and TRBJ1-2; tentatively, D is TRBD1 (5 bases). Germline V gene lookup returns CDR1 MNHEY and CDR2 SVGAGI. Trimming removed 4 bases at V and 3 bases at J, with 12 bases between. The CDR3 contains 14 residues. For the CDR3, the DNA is TGTGCCAGCAGTTCTCGCGGGGGGGACTATGGCTACACCTTC. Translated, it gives CASSSRGGDYGYTF.

The CDR3 loop is CASSFGGVSNQPQHF. CDR3 sequence (DNA): TGTGCCAGCAGTTTCGGGGGAGTAAGCAATCAGCCCCAGCATTTT. The chain couples TRBV28 to TRBJ1-5; tentatively, D is TRBD1 (5 bases). The CDR3 length is 15 residues. V was cut by 3 bases and J by 1 base, with 10 bases left in between. Germline CDR1 reads MDHEN; CDR2 reads SYDVKM.

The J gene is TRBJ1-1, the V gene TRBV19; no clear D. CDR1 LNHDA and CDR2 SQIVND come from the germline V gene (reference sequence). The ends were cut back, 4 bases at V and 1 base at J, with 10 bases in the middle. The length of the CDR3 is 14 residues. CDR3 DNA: TGTGCCAGTAGTACGACCGTCAGGAACACTGAAGCTTTCTTT. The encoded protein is CASSTTVRNTEAFF. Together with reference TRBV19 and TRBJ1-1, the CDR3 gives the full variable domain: DGGITQSPKYLFRKEGQNVTLSCEQNLNHDAMYWYRQDPGQGLRLIYYSQIVNDFQKGDIAEGYSVSREKKESFPLTVTSAQKNPTAFYLCASSTTVRNTEAFFGQGTRLTVV.

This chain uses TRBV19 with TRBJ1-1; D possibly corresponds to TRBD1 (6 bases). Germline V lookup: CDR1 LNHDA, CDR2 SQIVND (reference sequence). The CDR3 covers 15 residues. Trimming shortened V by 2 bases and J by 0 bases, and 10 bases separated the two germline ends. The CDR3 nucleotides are TGTGCCAGTAGTATACAGGCAGGGGTGAACACTGAAGCTTTCTTT. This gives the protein CASSIQAGVNTEAFF.

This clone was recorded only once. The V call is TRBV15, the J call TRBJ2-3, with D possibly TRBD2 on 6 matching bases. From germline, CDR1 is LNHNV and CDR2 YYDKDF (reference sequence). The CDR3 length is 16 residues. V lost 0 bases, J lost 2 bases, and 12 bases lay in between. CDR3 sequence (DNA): TGTGCCACCAGCAGAGATCTCGGCGGGACCACAGATACGCAGTATTTT. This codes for CATSRDLGGTTDTQYF.

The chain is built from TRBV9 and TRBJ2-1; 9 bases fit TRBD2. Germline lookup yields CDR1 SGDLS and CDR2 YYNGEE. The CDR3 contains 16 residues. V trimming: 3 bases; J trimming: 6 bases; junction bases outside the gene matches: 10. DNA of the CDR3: TGTGCCAGCAGCGCCAGTCCGGGACTAGCATCCAATGAGCAGTTCTTC. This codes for CASSASPGLASNEQFF.

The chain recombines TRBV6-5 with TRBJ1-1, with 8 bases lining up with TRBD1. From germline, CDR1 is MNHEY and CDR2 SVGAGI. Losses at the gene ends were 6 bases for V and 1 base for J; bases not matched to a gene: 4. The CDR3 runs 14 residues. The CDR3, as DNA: TGTGCCAGCAGGAGGACAGGGACGAACACTGAAGCTTTCTTT. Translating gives CASRRTGTNTEAFF.

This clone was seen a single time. The CDR3 protein is CASSQSPALAGGYNEQFF. In nucleotides, the CDR3 is TGCGCCAGCAGCCAATCCCCCGCGCTAGCGGGGGGTTACAATGAGCAGTTCTTC. The chain carries TRBV4-1 and TRBJ2-1; 11 bases match TRBD2. Germline V gene lookup returns CDR1 MGHRA and CDR2 YSYEKL. The CDR3 has 18 residues. Unmatched junction bases numbered 10, after V lost 2 bases and J lost 4 bases.